Detailed here is one T cell receptor beta chain. This sample is part of a study of T cell responses to AZD1222 COVID-19 vaccine. The protocol was immunoSEQ multiplex PCR, while the TCRdb copy is restricted to in-frame clones and leaves out a portion. The repertoire holds tens of thousands of clones, with approximately 90% as singletons. CDR3 length: 17 amino acids. V lost 3 bases, J lost 1 base, and 18 bases lay in between. Germline CDR1 and CDR2: KGHDR and SFDVKD. This receptor was taken from an adult who received the AZD1222 COVID-19 vaccine. The genes are TRBV24-1 and TRBJ2-7; no clear D. Here the sequenced sample was peripheral blood, taken 28 days after the second AZD1222 dose. The CDR3 loop is CATSDPTTDPASYEQYF. The CDR3 DNA reads TGTGCCACCAGTGATCCGACGACCGACCCGGCGTCCTACGAGCAGTACTTC.